This record concerns one TCR beta chain sequence. Germline V gene lookup returns CDR1 LNHDA and CDR2 SQIVND (reference sequence). The CDR3 consists of 16 residues. Losses at the gene ends were 4 bases for V and 1 base for J; bases not matched to a gene: 3. Healthy HIV-negative adults with no recent acute infections or vaccinations were recruited as donors. The data were taken from a study of shared clonotypes between healthy human individuals. Every subset's genomic DNA went evenly onto several immunoSEQ plates. Sequenced by immunoSEQ multiplex PCR; TCRdb stores in-frame clones only, minus some. Of 450,000 to 600,000 clones in the sample, 79% were seen once.

The sequence was collected from a woman in her thirties or forties in good health. Some clones in this sample may be carry-over from other donors' samples. Sequencing input: PBMCs. V is TRBV19 and J is TRBJ2-2, with 10 bases lining up with TRBD2. CDR3 sequence reads: CASSTWTSGNTGELFF. The CDR3 nucleotides are TGTGCCAGTAGTACATGGACTAGCGGGAACACCGGGGAGCTGTTTTTT.